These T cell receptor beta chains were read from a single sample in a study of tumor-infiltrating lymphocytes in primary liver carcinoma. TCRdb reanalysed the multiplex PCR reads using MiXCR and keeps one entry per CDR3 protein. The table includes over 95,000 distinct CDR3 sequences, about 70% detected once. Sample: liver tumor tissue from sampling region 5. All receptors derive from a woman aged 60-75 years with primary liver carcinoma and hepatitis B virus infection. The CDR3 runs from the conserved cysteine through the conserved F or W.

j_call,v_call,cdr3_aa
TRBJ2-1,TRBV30,CAWKASGSSLVMFF
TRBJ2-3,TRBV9,CASSVVAGDGADTQYF
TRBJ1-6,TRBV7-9,CASRLTAVDSPLHF
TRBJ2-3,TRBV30,CAWSVAGGHTDKQYF
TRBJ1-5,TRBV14,CASSQAGMGQPQHF
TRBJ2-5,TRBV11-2,CASSSEGGVWVATTQYF
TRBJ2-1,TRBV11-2,CASRRQITNEQFF
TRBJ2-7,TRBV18,CASSPTGYEQYF
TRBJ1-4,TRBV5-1,CASSLGGDEKLFF
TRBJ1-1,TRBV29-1,CGVCQTGTGNTEAIF
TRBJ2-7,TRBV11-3,CASSLGTSGRREQYF
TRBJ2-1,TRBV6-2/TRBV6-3,CASNRLAGNNEQFF
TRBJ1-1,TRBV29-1,CSARGGLNTEAFF
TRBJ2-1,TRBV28,CASTTSINEQFF
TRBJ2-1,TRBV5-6,CASSGMTSGRPHEQFF
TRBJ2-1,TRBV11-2,CTSDSSSSYNEQIF
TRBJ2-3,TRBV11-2,CIRSLGLAGPVTDTQYF
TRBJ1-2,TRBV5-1,CACSPGDSGNYGYTF
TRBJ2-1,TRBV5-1,CASSPGASGTDEQFF
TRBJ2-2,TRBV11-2,CASSPFTGPAGAGTGELFF
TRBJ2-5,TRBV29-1,CSHNGRAEETQCF
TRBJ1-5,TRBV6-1,CASRMQGRGNQPQHF